Presented here are 17 T cell receptor beta chains from one specimen sequenced in a study of T cells in Graves' hyperthyroidism and ophthalmopathy. Researchers took RNA transcripts and amplified the TCR beta CDR3 regions from them. Researchers ran a first-round RT-PCR on the TCR CDR3 using the HTBI primer set. TCRdb independently ran MiXCR on the multiplex PCR reads; one entry per CDR3 protein. The sample has around 300,000 distinct CDR3 sequences, about 15% seen once; the top ten hold around 23%. The sample taken for sequencing was blood. These receptors were obtained from a woman aged 25-40 years with Graves' hyperthyroidism.

This rearrangement joins TRBV29-1 to TRBJ2-5, with D possibly being TRBD2 (6 bases). Trimming removed 5 bases at V and 4 bases at J, with 14 bases between. The CDR3 runs 13 residues. The germline V gene has CDR1 SQVTM and CDR2 ANQGSEA. This CDR3 is CSVLAADVETQYF. The CDR3 DNA sequence: TGCAGCGTTTTAGCGGCTGACGTAGAGACCCAGTACTTC.

This clonotype was seen a handful of times. The rearrangement uses TRBV3-1 and TRBJ2-2; D is possibly TRBD2 (6 bases). This CDR3 is 15 amino acids long. The V gene lost 0 bases and the J gene lost 7 bases, with 12 bases spanning the gap. CDR1 is LGHDT and CDR2 is YNNKEL in the germline V gene (reference sequence). In DNA, the CDR3 is TGTGCCAGCAGCCAAGATCACCGGGAGTACGGGGAGCTGTTTTTT. Protein: CASSQDHREYGELFF.

This clonotype was counted many times. This rearrangement joins TRBV30 to TRBJ2-5, with 7 bases lining up with TRBD2. The J segment lost 5 bases and the V segment lost 0 bases, leaving 3 bases of the junction unmatched. Looked up from germline, CDR1 is GTSNPN and CDR2 is SVGIG (reference sequence). The CDR3 consists of 13 residues. The CDR3 loop reads CAWSVGGRETQYF. In DNA form, the CDR3 reads TGTGCCTGGAGTGTCGGGGGGAGGGAGACCCAGTACTTC.

The chain carries TRBV19 and TRBJ1-5; D remains unclear. CDR1 LNHDA and CDR2 SQIVND come from the germline V gene (reference sequence). Trimming stripped 0 bases from V and 7 bases from J, with 7 bases between. This CDR3 has 13 residues. CDR3 bases: TGTGCCAGTAGTATAGAGGCGGACCAGCCCCAGCATTTT. Translation gives CASSIEADQPQHF.

The table lists this clonotype with a few counts. The J gene is TRBJ1-2, the V gene TRBV5-6; tentatively, D is TRBD1 (6 bases). The CDR3 is made up of 13 amino acids. The germline gives CDR1 SGHDT, CDR2 YYEEEE. V lost 3 bases and J lost 12, with 18 bases in between. The DNA of the CDR3 is TGTGCCAGCAGCTCAAGGGGACACCTTGACGACACCTTC. This sequence encodes CASSSRGHLDDTF.

This clonotype was recorded many times. This chain links TRBV6-1 with TRBJ1-5; D gene ambiguous. The CDR3 totals 14 residues. The V end lost 2 bases, the J end lost 7 bases, and 12 bases lay between the germline ends. Germline CDR1 and CDR2: MNHNS and SASEGT. CDR3 in DNA: TGTGCCAGCAGTGAATGGACCGTCCGGCAGCCCCAGCATTTT. It translates to CASSEWTVRQPQHF.

This clonotype was counted at least ten times. This chain connects TRBV6-2 or TRBV6-3 to TRBJ1-6; possibly TRBD1 for D (5 bases). This CDR3 has 17 residues. V was cut by 6 bases and J by 7 bases, with 22 bases left in between. Germline CDR1 is MNHEY and CDR2 is SVGEGT. Here the CDR3 DNA reads TGTGCCAGCAGCCGATCTTTACGGCGGGGGAGGAATTCACCCCTCCACTTT. It is translated as CASSRSLRRGRNSPLHF.

This clonotype was counted only a few times. The chain's CDR3 is CSADGSFQETQYF. CDR3 nucleotides: TGCAGTGCGGACGGGAGCTTCCAAGAGACCCAGTACTTC. The chain carries TRBV20-1 and TRBJ2-5, with D possibly TRBD2 on 6 matching bases. Germline V gene sequence: CDR1 DFQATT, CDR2 SNEGSKA (reference sequence). V lost 6 bases, J lost 1 base, and 12 bases lay in between. The CDR3 has 13 amino acids.

The chain joins TRBV24-1 to TRBJ2-2; no reliable D call. V lost 6 bases and J 0 bases, leaving 4 bases between the germline ends. This CDR3 is built from 13 residues. Germline V gene lookup returns CDR1 KGHDR and CDR2 SFDVKD. CDR3 sequence (DNA): TGTGCCACCAGTCCTCCGAACACCGGGGAGCTGTTTTTT. Translating it yields CATSPPNTGELFF.

The rearrangement joins TRBV19 to TRBJ1-5, with TRBD1 as a possible D gene (5 bases). Germline V lookup: CDR1 LNHDA, CDR2 SQIVND (reference sequence). CDR3 length: 14 amino acids. Trimming pared 6 bases from V and 7 bases from J, leaving 16 bases between. Here the CDR3 reads CASRVGGSWQPQHF. The CDR3 DNA reads as TGTGCCAGTAGGGTCGGGGGGTCGTGGCAGCCCCAGCATTTT.

This clonotype showed up many times. The J gene is TRBJ2-1, the V gene TRBV6-1; D possibly matches TRBD1 or TRBD2 (5 bases each). The germline V and J ends were trimmed by 1 base and 6 bases, with 10 bases remaining between them. The CDR3 contains 14 residues. Germline-derived CDR1 and CDR2 are MNHNS and SASEGT. In nucleotides, the CDR3 is TGTGCCAGCAGTGAAGTGGGGGTTCCCAATGAGCAGTTCTTC. This codes for CASSEVGVPNEQFF.

This clonotype was counted ten times or more. The CDR3, as DNA: TGCGCCAGCAGCCCGACCACTACAGGGACCTATGGCTACACCTTC. Protein sequence: CASSPTTTGTYGYTF. This chain links TRBV5-1 with TRBJ1-2, with D perhaps TRBD1 (6 bases). V gave up 4 bases and J gave up 4 bases, with 17 bases separating them. CDR1 is SGHRS and CDR2 is YFSETQ in the germline V gene. CDR3 size: 15 residues.

A few counts support this clonotype. The chain employs TRBV29-1 and TRBJ1-2, with D possibly being TRBD1 (5 bases). Trimming pared 4 bases from V and 3 bases from J, leaving 12 bases between. Germline lookup yields CDR1 SQVTM and CDR2 ANQGSEA. This CDR3 spans 13 amino acids. The CDR3 coding sequence is TGCAGCGTTGGAGCGACAGCTGACTATGGCTACACCTTC. Translated: CSVGATADYGYTF.

A remark on this clonotype: This may come from a read error, since a much larger clone is one base off. V is TRBV7-9 and J is TRBJ2-1; D is ambiguous. The CDR3 loop spans 13 amino acids. From germline, CDR1 is SEHNR and CDR2 FQNEAQ (reference sequence). Trimming left V 4 bases short and J 12 bases short, with 16 bases between. The CDR3 region is CASSWIPLGGQFF. CDR3 in DNA: TGTGCCAGCAGCTGGATTCCCCTAGGTGGGCAGTTCTTC.

This clonotype has more than one count but fewer than ten. The chain combines TRBV7-9 with TRBJ1-1; 9 bases fit TRBD1. The CDR3 loop spans 14 amino acids. The V and J ends lost 6 bases and 4 bases, in that order; junction bases with no gene match: 6. Per germline, CDR1 SEHNR and CDR2 FQNEAQ (reference sequence). CDR3 coding DNA: TGTGCCAGCAGTGAACAGGGGGCGGTCACTGAAGCTTTCTTT. Translation gives CASSEQGAVTEAFF.

This clonotype has a count of ten or more. The chain combines TRBV18 with TRBJ2-7; D perhaps matches TRBD1 (6 bases). The germline V and J ends were trimmed by 5 bases and 6 bases, with 14 bases remaining between them. Germline V gene sequence: CDR1 KGHSH, CDR2 LQKENI. The CDR3 is made up of 13 amino acids. The CDR3 here is CASSIEGGSEQYF. For the CDR3, the DNA is TGTGCCAGCTCAATTGAAGGGGGAAGCGAGCAGTACTTC.

The sample holds a few counts of this clonotype. The chain uses TRBV5-5 and TRBJ2-3; no clear D gene. Trimming took 5 bases from V and 0 from J, leaving 10 bases between them. The CDR3 is 14 amino acids. Germline values: CDR1 SGHKS, CDR2 YYEKEE (reference sequence). In nucleotides, the CDR3 is TGTGCCAGCAGGGTTCGGAGAAGCACAGATACGCAGTATTTT. Protein sequence: CASRVRRSTDTQYF.